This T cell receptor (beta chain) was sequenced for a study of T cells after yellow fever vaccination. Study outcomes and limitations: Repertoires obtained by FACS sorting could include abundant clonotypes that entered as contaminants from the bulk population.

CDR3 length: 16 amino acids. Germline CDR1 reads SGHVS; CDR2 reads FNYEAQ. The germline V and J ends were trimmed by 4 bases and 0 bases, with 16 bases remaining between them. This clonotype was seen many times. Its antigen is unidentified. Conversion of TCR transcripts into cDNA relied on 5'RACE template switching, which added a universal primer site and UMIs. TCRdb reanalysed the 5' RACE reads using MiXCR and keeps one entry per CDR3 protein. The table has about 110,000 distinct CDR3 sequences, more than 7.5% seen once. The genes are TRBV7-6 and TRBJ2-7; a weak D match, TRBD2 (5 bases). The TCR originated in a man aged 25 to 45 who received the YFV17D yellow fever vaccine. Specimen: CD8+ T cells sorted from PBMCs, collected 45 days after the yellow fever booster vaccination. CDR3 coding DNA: TGTGCCAGCAGCTCCCAAGGAGGAGCGAGCTCCTACGAGCAGTACTTC. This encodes CASSSQGGASSYEQYF. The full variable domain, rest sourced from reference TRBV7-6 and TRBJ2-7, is GAGVSQSPRYKVTKRGQDVALRCDPISGHVSLYWYRQALGQGPEFLTYFNYEAQQDKSGLPNDRFSAERPEGSISTLTIQRTEQRDSAMYRCASSSQGGASSYEQYFGPGTRLTVT.